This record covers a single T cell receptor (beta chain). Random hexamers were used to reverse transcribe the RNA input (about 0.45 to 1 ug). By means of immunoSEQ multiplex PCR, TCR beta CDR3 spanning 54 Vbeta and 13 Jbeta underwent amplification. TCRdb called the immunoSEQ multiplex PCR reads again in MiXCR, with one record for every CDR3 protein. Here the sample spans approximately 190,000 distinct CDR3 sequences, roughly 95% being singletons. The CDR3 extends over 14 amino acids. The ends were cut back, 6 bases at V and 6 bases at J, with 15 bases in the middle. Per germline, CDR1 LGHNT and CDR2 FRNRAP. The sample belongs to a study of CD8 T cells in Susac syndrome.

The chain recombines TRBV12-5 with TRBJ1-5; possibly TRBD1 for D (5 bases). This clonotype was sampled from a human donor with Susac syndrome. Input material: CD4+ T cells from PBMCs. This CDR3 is CASGRQREGQPQHF. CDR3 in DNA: TGTGCTAGTGGGCGACAGAGGGAAGGTCAGCCCCAGCATTTT.